Following are 25 T cell receptor beta chains from one sample sequenced in a study of breast tumors, draining lymph nodes, adjacent tissues. TCRdb reprocessed the multiplex PCR reads with MiXCR, giving one entry per CDR3 protein. The data show about 230,000 distinct CDR3 sequences, about 30% seen once. The lymph nodes were axillary draining lymph nodes from breast cancer patients. The sample comprised axillary lymph node tissue. These receptors were obtained from a female donor with breast cancer. Some clones in this sample may be carry-over from other donors' samples.

This chain connects TRBV20-1 to TRBJ2-3; TRBD2 matches at 7 bases. V was clipped by 3 bases and J by 11 bases; unmatched bases: 11. Germline V gives CDR1 DFQATT, CDR2 SNEGSKA (reference sequence). The CDR3 covers 13 residues. As DNA, the CDR3 is TGCAGTGCTAGCCCCAGGACTAGACTCGAGCAGTATTTT. Translated: CSASPRTRLEQYF.

This clonotype came up many times. The J gene is TRBJ2-7, the V gene TRBV5-5, with D perhaps matching TRBD2 (5 bases). The V gene lost 2 bases and the J gene lost 3 bases, with 12 bases spanning the gap. From germline, CDR1 is SGHKS and CDR2 YYEKEE (reference sequence). The CDR3 contains 14 residues. The CDR3 here is CASSLSGAGYEQYF. DNA for the CDR3: TGTGCCAGCAGCTTATCGGGCGCGGGCTACGAGCAGTACTTC.

In its sample, this clonotype was seen many times. V and J are TRBV6-2 or TRBV6-3 and TRBJ2-7; 13 bases agree with TRBD2. The CDR3 is made up of 17 amino acids. The V gene's germline CDR1 is MNHEY and CDR2 SVGEGT. Trimming removed 2 bases from V and 3 bases from J; junction bases left unmatched: 7. The CDR3 region has the DNA TGTGCCAGCAGTTACAGGCTTGGACTAGCGGGAGTCTACGAGCAGTACTTC. Amino acid sequence: CASSYRLGLAGVYEQYF.

This clonotype has more than one count but fewer than ten. The J gene is TRBJ2-5, the V gene TRBV5-1, with D possibly matching TRBD2 (6 bases). Trimming pared 4 bases from V and 8 bases from J, leaving 18 bases between. Germline CDR1 reads SGHRS; CDR2 reads YFSETQ. This CDR3 contains 14 residues. CDR3 sequence: CASSPMEGKDTQYF. The CDR3 bases are TGCGCCAGCAGCCCCATGGAGGGTAAGGACACCCAGTACTTC.

This clonotype has a count of ten or more. The chain is built from TRBV18 and TRBJ2-7, with TRBD2 matching over 9 bases. The CDR3 contains 15 residues. After removal of 3 bases from V and 3 bases from J, the junction contained 6 bases not matched to a gene. Germline loops: CDR1 KGHSH, CDR2 LQKENI. For the CDR3, the DNA is TGTGCCAGCTCACCGACTGCTAGCGGGGACTACGAGCAGTACTTC. Protein sequence: CASSPTASGDYEQYF.

In this sample, this clonotype turned up many times. The chain uses TRBV6-2 or TRBV6-3 and TRBJ2-7; D unresolved. V was cut by 8 bases and J by 0 bases, with 17 bases left in between. The CDR3 has 15 amino acids. The germline CDR1 and CDR2 sequences are MNHEY and SVGEGT. CDR3 loop: CASSRAAGNSYEQYF. The CDR3 nucleotides read TGTGCCAGCTCCCGTGCAGCCGGAAACTCCTACGAGCAGTACTTC.

This clonotype was seen more than once but under ten times. A much larger clone lies one base from this, so it may be a read error. The CDR3 DNA follows: TGTGCCAGCAGTCATTTGACGAGATTTGGAGAGACCCAGTACTTC. It specifies CASSHLTRFGETQYF. The rearrangement links TRBV6-1 to TRBJ2-5; no firm D call. Trimming cost V 5 bases and J 4 bases, with 17 bases left between them. Germline V gene data show CDR1 as MNHNS and CDR2 as SASEGT. The CDR3 runs 15 residues.

The table lists this clonotype with many counts. The genes are TRBV4-3 and TRBJ2-7; D gene uncertain. The germline gives CDR1 LGHNA, CDR2 YSLEER. CDR3 length: 15 residues. The V end lost 4 bases, the J end lost 3 bases, and 16 bases lay between the germline ends. CDR3 DNA sequence: TGCGCCAGCAGCCTCTATACCAGTAAGGACTACGAGCAGTACTTC. As protein: CASSLYTSKDYEQYF.

The chain employs TRBV6-1 and TRBJ2-7; 10 bases agree with TRBD1. This CDR3 is built from 14 residues. The V segment lost 5 bases and the J segment 7 bases; nucleotides outside the gene matches: 8. Germline CDR1 reads MNHNS; CDR2 reads SASEGT. In DNA form, the CDR3 reads TGTGCCAGCAGTCGGGACAGGGGAACGGGAGAGCAGTACTTC. It yields the protein CASSRDRGTGEQYF.

At least ten counts were recorded for this clonotype. The chain is built from TRBV28 and TRBJ2-1, with 10 bases identical to TRBD2. The CDR3 runs to 15 residues. V lost 5 bases, J lost 8 bases, and 9 bases stayed unmatched. Germline values: CDR1 MDHEN, CDR2 SYDVKM. CDR3 sequence: CASSVAASGRYEQFF. DNA for the CDR3: TGTGCCAGCAGTGTAGCGGCTAGCGGGAGATATGAGCAGTTCTTC.

The rearrangement links TRBV28 to TRBJ2-2; D remains unclear. The CDR3 sequence is 18 residues long. The V gene's germline CDR1 is MDHEN and CDR2 SYDVKM. V shed 1 base and J shed 2 bases, with 17 bases lying between them. The CDR3 DNA follows: TGTGCCAGCAGTTTATCCATAACGTCGGACGGCAACACCGGGGAGCTGTTTTTT. It yields the protein CASSLSITSDGNTGELFF. Complete variable domain (other parts from reference TRBV28 and TRBJ2-2): DVKVTQSSRYLVKRTGEKVFLECVQDMDHENMFWYRQDPGLGLRLIYFSYDVKMKEKGDIPEGYSVSREKKERFSLILESASTNQTSMYLCASSLSITSDGNTGELFFGEGSRLTVL.

Notes on this clonotype: Germline and junction disagree at one end, which may indicate a read error. The rearrangement links TRBV12-3 or TRBV12-4 to TRBJ2-5, with 8 positions matching TRBD2. The CDR3 has 14 residues. CDR3 amino acids: CAGSQIAGQETQYF. The DNA for the CDR3 is TGCGCCGGCAGTCAAATAGCGGGACAAGAGACCCAGTACTTC.

The chain links TRBV4-1 to TRBJ2-5; the match to TRBD1 covers 9 bases. This CDR3 spans 16 amino acids. Germline-derived CDR1 and CDR2 are MGHRA and YSYEKL. V lost 6 bases and J lost 6; bases outside the gene matches: 14. CDR3 DNA: TGCGCCAGCAGGGGACAGGGTAACAGGGGGTGGAAGACCCAGTACTTC. Its protein is CASRGQGNRGWKTQYF.

CDR3 amino acids: CASSKGQHNEQFF. The CDR3 DNA is TGTGCCAGCAGTAAGGGACAGCACAATGAGCAGTTCTTC. This rearrangement joins TRBV6-1 to TRBJ2-1; 7 bases fit TRBD1. The CDR3 consists of 13 residues. The J segment lost 5 bases and the V segment lost 5 bases, leaving 3 bases of the junction unmatched. Germline lookup yields CDR1 MNHNS and CDR2 SASEGT.

The CDR3 DNA follows: TGTGCCAGCAGTTATTGGGTCTCCTACGAGCAGTACTTC. It codes for CASSYWVSYEQYF. The rearrangement links TRBV6-5 to TRBJ2-7; D not resolved. V gave up 3 bases and J gave up 0 bases, with 6 bases separating them. This CDR3 has 13 amino acids. In germline, CDR1 is MNHEY, CDR2 SVGAGI.

Regarding this clonotype: Compared with germline, one end of the junction differs, possibly owing to a read error. The chain links TRBV6-6 to TRBJ1-1; no clear D. The germline CDR1 and CDR2 sequences are MNHNY and SVGAGI (reference sequence). The CDR3 has 13 residues. In DNA, the CDR3 is TGTGCCGGCAGTGCGAGGAGGTCCACTGAAGCTTTCTTT. This sequence encodes CAGSARRSTEAFF.

This clonotype has ten or more counts. The chain recombines TRBV5-4 with TRBJ2-7; the D is unclear. The V gene lost 5 bases and the J gene lost 6 bases, with 18 bases spanning the gap. The germline gives CDR1 SGHNT, CDR2 YYREEE (reference sequence). The CDR3 is 14 amino acids. CDR3 coding DNA: TGTGCCAGCAGTTCTACTGACAATTACGGCGAGCAGTACTTC. This gives the protein CASSSTDNYGEQYF.

This clonotype was counted between two and nine times. V is TRBV12-3 or TRBV12-4 and J is TRBJ2-5, with unresolved D. V lost 4 bases, J lost 9 bases, and 0 bases lay in between. The CDR3 spans 8 residues. The CDR3 nucleotides read TGTGCCAGCAGTTCCCAGTACTTC. Protein sequence: CASSSQYF.

In this sample, this clonotype turned up many times. The chain is built from TRBV30 and TRBJ2-7; tentative D call: TRBD1 (5 bases). The V and J ends lost 0 bases and 3 bases respectively, with 9 bases between them. The CDR3 totals 13 residues. Germline V gene sequence: CDR1 GTSNPN, CDR2 SVGIG (reference sequence). CDR3 in amino acids: CAWSVPGFYEQYF. The CDR3, as DNA: TGTGCCTGGAGTGTACCAGGGTTCTACGAGCAGTACTTC.

This clonotype was picked up a small number of times. A read error may explain this, as a much larger clone is one base away. V is TRBV20-1 and J is TRBJ2-7; TRBD2 agrees at 10 bases. V was pared by 6 bases and J by 2 bases, with 7 bases of the junction left unmatched. The CDR3 runs to 14 residues. Germline V lookup: CDR1 DFQATT, CDR2 SNEGSKA (reference sequence). CDR3 region: CSAETSGRTYEQYF. CDR3 DNA: TGCAGTGCGGAGACTAGCGGGCGGACCTACGAGCAGTACTTC.

This chain links TRBV29-1 with TRBJ2-2; possible D gene TRBD2, 5 bases. The CDR3 is 12 residues long. V shed 8 bases and J shed 2 bases, with 9 bases lying between them. The germline V gene has CDR1 SQVTM and CDR2 ANQGSEA. The CDR3 reads CSLRVNTGELFF. The CDR3 DNA is TGCAGCTTGCGGGTAAACACCGGGGAGCTGTTTTTT.

The chain has TRBV9 and TRBJ2-1; no clear D gene. Germline lookup yields CDR1 SGDLS and CDR2 YYNGEE. V shed 0 bases and J shed 4 bases, with 11 bases lying between them. This CDR3 is built from 15 residues. Here the CDR3 reads CASSVDVGRYNEQFF. Here the CDR3 DNA reads TGTGCCAGCAGCGTAGATGTAGGGCGATACAATGAGCAGTTCTTC.

This clonotype was observed many times. The CDR3 bases are TGCAGTGCTTCCGGGACTCGTTACAATGAGCAGTTCTTC. It encodes CSASGTRYNEQFF. The rearrangement links TRBV20-1 to TRBJ2-1, with D possibly matching TRBD2 (6 bases). V lost 5 bases and J 4 bases, leaving 12 bases between the germline ends. Looked up from germline, CDR1 is DFQATT and CDR2 is SNEGSKA (reference sequence). CDR3 length: 13 amino acids.

This clonotype was found many times. Possible read error: a much larger clone is one base away. This chain uses TRBV7-8 with TRBJ2-5; D not resolved. The CDR3 has 15 residues. In germline, CDR1 is SGHVS, CDR2 FQNEAQ. The DNA for the CDR3 is TGTGCCAGCAGCTTAGTAGTGGTTTCGAAAGAGACCCAGCACTTC. Translated: CASSLVVVSKETQHF. The whole variable domain, filled in from reference TRBV7-8 and TRBJ2-5, reads GAGVSQSPRYKVAKRGQDVALRCDPISGHVSLFWYQQALGQGPEFLTYFQNEAQLDKSGLPSDRFFAERPEGSVSTLKIQRTQQEDSAVYLCASSLVVVSKETQHFGPGTRLLVL.

This clonotype has a count of ten or more. This rearrangement joins TRBV6-4 to TRBJ2-5, with 7 bases identical to TRBD2. The CDR3 runs 13 residues. Germline CDR1 and CDR2: MRHNA and SNTAGT. The ends lost 10 bases at V and 3 bases at J; junction bases unmatched: 8. This CDR3 is CATKVGTKETQYF. In DNA, the CDR3 is TGTGCCACCAAGGTCGGGACTAAAGAGACCCAGTACTTC.